The present T cell receptor beta chain was sequenced within a study of OX40 agonist ivuxolimab in advanced cancers. Whole-study context: Around 40% of patients had received prior checkpoint inhibitor therapy. Study-wide points: In the expanded peripheral T cells, antigen specificity was never determined. Partial responders at 0.1-3.0 mg/kg showed near-lowest clonal expansion. Relative to CD4+ cells, CD8+ T cells on average had more expanded clones.

Germline loops: CDR1 ENHRY, CDR2 SYGVKD. The CDR3 contains 15 residues. With 0 bases removed from V and 1 base from J, the gap between germline ends came to 8 bases. Clones were sequenced by immunoSEQ multiplex PCR, and TCRdb holds only the in-frame ones, with some missing. The data show some 51,000 clones, roughly 86% seen once. With regard to this clone: Antigen unknown.

This TCR was sampled from an adult with an advanced solid tumor such as melanoma, head and neck, liver or kidney cancer. J is TRBJ2-3 and V is TRBV10-3; tentatively, D is TRBD2 (5 bases). The sequencing here drew on CD4+ or CD8+ T cells sorted from blood, taken in a trial of the OX40 agonist ivuxolimab. The CDR3 DNA reads TGTGCCATCAGTGAGTCCGTCGGGGGCACAGATACGCAGTATTTT. Its translation: CAISESVGGTDTQYF.